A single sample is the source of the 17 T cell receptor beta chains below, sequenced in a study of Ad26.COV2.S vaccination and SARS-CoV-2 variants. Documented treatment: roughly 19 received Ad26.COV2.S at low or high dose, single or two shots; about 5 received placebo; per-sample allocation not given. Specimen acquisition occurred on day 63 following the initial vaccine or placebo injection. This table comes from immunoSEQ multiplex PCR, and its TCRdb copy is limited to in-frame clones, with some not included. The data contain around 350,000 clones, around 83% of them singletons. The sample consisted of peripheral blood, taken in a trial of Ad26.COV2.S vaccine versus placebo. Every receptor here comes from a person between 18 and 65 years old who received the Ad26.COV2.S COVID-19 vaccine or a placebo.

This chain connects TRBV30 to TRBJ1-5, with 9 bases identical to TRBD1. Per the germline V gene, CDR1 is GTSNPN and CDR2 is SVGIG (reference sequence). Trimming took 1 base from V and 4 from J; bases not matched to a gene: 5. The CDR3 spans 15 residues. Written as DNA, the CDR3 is TGTGCCTGGAGTGCGGGACAGGGCTATAATCAGCCCCAGCATTTT. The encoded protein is CAWSAGQGYNQPQHF.

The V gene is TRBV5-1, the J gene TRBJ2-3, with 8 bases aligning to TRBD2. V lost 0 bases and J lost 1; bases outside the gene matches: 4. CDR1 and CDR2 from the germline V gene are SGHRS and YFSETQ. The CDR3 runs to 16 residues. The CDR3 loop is CASSLGGSGGTDTQYF. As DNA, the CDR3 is TGCGCCAGCAGCTTGGGAGGTAGCGGGGGCACAGATACGCAGTATTTT.

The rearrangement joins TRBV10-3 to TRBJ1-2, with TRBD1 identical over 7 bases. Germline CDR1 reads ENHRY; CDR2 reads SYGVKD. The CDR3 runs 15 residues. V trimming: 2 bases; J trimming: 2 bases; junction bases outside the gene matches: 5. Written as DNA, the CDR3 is TGTGCCATCAGTGAGCCCGGGGACAGAAACTATGGCTACACCTTC. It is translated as CAISEPGDRNYGYTF.

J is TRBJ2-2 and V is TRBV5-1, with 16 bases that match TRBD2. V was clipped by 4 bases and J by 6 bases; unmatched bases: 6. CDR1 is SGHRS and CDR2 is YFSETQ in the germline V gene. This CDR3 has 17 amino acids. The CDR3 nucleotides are TGCGCCAGCAGCCCGGCGGGACTAGCGGGAGGGTCCGGGGAGCTGTTTTTT. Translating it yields CASSPAGLAGGSGELFF.

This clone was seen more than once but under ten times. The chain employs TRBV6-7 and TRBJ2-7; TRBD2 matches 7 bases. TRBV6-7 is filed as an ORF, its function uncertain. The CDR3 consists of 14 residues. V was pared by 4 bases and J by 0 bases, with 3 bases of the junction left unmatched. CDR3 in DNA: TGTGCCAGCAGTTTAGCGGGCTACTCCTACGAGCAGTACTTC. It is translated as CASSLAGYSYEQYF.

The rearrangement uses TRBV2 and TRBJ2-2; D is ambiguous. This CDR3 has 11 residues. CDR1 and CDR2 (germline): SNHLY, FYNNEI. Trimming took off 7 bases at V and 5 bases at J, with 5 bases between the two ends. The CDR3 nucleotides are TGTGCCAGCACCCCAACCGGGGAGCTGTTTTTT. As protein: CASTPTGELFF.

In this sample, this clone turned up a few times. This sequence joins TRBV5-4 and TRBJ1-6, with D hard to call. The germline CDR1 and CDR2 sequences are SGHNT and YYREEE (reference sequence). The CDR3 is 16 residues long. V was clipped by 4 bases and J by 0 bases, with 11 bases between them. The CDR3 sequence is CASSPDSSSYNSPLHF. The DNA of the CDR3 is TGTGCCAGCAGCCCCGACTCAAGCTCCTATAATTCACCCCTCCACTTT.

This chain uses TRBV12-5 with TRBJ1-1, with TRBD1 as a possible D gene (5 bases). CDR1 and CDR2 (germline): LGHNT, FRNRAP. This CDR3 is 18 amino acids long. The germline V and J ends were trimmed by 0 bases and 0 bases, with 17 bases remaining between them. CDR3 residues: CASGLVIGGRLMNTEAFF. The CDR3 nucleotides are TGTGCTAGTGGTTTGGTAATCGGGGGTCGACTAATGAACACTGAAGCTTTCTTT.

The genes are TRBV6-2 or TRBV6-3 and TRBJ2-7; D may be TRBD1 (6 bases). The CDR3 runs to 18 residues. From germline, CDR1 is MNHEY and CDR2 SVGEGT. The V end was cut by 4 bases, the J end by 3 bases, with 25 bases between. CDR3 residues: CASSSPRSHRAGVYEQYF. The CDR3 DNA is TGTGCCAGCAGTTCCCCCCGGTCCCACAGGGCAGGTGTCTACGAGCAGTACTTC.

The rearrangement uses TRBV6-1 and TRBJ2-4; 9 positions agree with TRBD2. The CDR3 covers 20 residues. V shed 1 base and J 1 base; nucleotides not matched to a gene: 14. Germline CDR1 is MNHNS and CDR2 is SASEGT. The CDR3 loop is CASSEGFSGRTGVAKNIQYF. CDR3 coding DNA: TGTGCCAGCAGTGAAGGTTTTAGCGGGAGAACTGGGGTTGCCAAAAACATTCAGTACTTC.

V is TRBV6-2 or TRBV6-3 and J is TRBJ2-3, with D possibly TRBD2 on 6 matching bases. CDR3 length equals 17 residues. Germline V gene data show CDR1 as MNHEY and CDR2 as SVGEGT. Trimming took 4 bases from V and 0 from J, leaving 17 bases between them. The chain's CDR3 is CASSSTGGASSTDTQYF. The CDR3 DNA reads TGTGCCAGCAGTTCGACCGGGGGTGCATCTAGCACAGATACGCAGTATTTT.

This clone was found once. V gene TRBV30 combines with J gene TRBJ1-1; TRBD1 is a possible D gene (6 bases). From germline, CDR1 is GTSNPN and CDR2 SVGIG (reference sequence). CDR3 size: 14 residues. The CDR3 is CVGGLGVLNTEAFF. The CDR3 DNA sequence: TGTGTAGGGGGGCTCGGGGTACTTAACACTGAAGCTTTCTTT.

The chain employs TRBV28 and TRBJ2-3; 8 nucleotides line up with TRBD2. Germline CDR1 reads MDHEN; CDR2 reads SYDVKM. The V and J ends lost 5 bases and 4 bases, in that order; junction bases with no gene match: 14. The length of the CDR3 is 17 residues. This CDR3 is CASSPGGAGGVADTQYF. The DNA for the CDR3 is TGTGCCAGCAGTCCCGGGGGGGCGGGAGGAGTCGCAGATACGCAGTATTTT.

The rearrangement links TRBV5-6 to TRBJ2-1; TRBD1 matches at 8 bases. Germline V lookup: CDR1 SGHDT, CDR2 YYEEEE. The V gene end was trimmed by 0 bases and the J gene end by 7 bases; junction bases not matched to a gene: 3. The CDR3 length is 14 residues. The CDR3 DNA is TGTGCCAGCAGCTTGGCCGACAGGGGAAATGAGCAGTTCTTC. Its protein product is CASSLADRGNEQFF.

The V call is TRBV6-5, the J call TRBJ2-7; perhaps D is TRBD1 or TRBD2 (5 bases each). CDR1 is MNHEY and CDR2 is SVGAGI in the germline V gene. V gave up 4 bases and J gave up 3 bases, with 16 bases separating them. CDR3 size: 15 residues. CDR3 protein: CASSSKGLALYEQYF. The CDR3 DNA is TGTGCCAGCAGTTCTAAGGGGCTAGCTCTCTACGAGCAGTACTTC.

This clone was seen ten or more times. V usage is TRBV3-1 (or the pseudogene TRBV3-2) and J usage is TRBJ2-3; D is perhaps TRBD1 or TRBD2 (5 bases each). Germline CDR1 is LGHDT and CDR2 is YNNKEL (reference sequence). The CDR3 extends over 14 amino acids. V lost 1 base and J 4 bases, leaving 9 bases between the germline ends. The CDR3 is CASSQGGPSDTQYF. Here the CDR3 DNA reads TGTGCCAGCAGCCAAGGGGGACCCTCAGATACGCAGTATTTT.

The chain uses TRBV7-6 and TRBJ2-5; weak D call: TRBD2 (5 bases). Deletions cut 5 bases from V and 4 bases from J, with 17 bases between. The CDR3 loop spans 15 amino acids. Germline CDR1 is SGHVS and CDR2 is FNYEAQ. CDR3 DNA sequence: TGTGCCAGCAGCCCACGACGTCGAGAGGGAGAGACCCAGTACTTC. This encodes CASSPRRREGETQYF. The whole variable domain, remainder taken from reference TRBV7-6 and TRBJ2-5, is GAGVSQSPRYKVTKRGQDVALRCDPISGHVSLYWYRQALGQGPEFLTYFNYEAQQDKSGLPNDRFSAERPEGSISTLTIQRTEQRDSAMYRCASSPRRREGETQYFGPGTRLLVL.